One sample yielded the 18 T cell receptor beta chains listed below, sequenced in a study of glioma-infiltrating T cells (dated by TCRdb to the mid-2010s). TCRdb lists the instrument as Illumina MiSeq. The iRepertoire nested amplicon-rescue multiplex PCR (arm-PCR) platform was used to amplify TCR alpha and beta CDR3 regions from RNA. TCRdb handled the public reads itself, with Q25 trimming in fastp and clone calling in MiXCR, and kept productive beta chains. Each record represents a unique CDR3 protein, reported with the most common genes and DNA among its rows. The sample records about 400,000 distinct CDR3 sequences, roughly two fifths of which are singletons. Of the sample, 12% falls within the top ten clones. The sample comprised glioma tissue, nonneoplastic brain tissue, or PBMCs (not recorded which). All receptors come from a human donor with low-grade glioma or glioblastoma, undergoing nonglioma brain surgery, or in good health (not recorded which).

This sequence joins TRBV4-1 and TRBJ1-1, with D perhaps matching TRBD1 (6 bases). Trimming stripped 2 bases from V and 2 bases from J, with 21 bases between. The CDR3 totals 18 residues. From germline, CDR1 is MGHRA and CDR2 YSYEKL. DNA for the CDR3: TGCGCCAGCAGCCAACCCGGGGCCAGGGGAAGTAAAAACACTGAAGCTTTCTTT. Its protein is CASSQPGARGSKNTEAFF.

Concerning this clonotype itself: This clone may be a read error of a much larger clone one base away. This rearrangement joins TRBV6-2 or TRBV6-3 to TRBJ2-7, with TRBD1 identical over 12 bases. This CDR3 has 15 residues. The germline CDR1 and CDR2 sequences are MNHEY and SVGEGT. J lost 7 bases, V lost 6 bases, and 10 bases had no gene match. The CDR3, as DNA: TGTGCCAGCAGCCTGGGACAGGGGGCTTACAATGAGCAGTACTTC. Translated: CASSLGQGAYNEQYF.

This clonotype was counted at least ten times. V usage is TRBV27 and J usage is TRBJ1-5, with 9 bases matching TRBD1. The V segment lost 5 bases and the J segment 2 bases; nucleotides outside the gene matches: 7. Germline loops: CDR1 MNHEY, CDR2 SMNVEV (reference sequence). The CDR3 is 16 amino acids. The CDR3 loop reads CASSARTGDGNQPQHF. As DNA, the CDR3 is TGTGCCAGCAGTGCCCGGACAGGGGACGGCAATCAGCCCCAGCATTTT.

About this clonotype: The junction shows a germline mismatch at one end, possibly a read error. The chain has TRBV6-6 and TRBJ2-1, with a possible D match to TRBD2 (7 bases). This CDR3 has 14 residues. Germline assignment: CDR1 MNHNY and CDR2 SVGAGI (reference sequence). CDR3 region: CAIRQAGESNKQFF. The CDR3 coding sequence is TGTGCCATCAGACAGGCGGGAGAGTCCAATAAGCAGTTCTTC.

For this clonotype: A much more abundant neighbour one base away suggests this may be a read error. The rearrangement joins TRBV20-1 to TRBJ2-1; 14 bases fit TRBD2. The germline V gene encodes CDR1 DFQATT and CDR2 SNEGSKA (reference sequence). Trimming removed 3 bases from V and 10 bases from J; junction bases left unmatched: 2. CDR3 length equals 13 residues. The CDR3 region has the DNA TGCAGTGCTAGGGGACTAGCGGGAGTCGAGCAGTTCTTC. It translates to CSARGLAGVEQFF.

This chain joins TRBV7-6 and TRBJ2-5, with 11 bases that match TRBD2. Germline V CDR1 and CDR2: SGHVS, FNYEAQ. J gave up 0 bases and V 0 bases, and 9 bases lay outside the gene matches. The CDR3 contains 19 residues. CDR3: CASSLAALAGVGYQETQYF. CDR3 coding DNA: TGTGCCAGCAGCTTAGCTGCACTAGCGGGGGTCGGGTACCAAGAGACCCAGTACTTC.

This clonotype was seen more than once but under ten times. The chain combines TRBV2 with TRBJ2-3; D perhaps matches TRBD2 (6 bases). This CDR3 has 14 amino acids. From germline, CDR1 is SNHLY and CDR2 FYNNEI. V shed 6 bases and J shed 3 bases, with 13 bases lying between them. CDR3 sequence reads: CASSALLATDTQYF. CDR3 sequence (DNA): TGTGCCAGCAGCGCACTCCTAGCGACAGATACGCAGTATTTT.

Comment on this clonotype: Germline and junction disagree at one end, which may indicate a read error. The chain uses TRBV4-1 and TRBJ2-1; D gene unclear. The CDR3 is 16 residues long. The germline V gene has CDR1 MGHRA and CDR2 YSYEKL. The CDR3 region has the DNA TGCGCCAGCAGCCAATTTAACATCATGAAGCCCGATGAGAAGTTCTTC. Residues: CASSQFNIMKPDEKFF.

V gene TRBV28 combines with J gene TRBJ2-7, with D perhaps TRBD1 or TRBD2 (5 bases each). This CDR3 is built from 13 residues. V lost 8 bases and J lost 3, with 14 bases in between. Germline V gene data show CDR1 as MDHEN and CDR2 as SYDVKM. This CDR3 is CASGGVSGYEQYF. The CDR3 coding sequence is TGTGCCAGCGGGGGAGTGTCGGGCTACGAGCAGTACTTC.

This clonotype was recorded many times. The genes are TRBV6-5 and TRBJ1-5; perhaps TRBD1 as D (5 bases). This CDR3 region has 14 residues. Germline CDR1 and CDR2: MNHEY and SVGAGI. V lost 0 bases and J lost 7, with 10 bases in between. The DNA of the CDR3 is TGTGCCAGCAGTTACTCTAGCCGGGGCCAGCCCCAGCATTTT. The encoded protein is CASSYSSRGQPQHF.

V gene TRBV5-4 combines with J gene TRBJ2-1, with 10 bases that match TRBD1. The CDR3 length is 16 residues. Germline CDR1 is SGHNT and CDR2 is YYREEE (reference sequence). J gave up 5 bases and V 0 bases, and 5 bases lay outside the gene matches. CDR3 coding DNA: TGTGCCAGCAGCTTGGCCTTCGGACAGGGGGACAATGAGCAGTTCTTC. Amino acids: CASSLAFGQGDNEQFF.

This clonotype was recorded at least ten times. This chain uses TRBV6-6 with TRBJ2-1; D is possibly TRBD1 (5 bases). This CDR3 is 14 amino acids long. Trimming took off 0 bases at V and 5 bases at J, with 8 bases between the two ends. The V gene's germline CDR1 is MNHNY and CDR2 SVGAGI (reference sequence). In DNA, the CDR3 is TGTGCCAGCAGTTACTCGGCAGGGAACAATGAGCAGTTCTTC. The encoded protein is CASSYSAGNNEQFF.

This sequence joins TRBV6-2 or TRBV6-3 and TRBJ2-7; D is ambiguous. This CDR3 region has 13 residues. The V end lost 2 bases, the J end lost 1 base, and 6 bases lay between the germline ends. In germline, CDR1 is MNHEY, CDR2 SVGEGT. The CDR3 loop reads CASSYPSSYEQYF. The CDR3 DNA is TGTGCCAGCAGTTACCCGAGTTCCTACGAGCAGTACTTC.

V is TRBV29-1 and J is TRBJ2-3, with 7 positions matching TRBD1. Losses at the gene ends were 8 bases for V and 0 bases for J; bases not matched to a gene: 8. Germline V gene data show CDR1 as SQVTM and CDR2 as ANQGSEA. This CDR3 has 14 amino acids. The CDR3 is CSISPGQSTDTQYF. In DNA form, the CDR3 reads TGCAGCATATCTCCGGGACAGAGCACAGATACGCAGTATTTT.

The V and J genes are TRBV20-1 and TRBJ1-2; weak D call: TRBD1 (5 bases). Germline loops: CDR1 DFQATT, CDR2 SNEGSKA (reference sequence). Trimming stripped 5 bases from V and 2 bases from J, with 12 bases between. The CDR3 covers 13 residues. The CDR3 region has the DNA TGCAGTGCTGCGGGTGGGGGAAACTATGGCTACACCTTC. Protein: CSAAGGGNYGYTF.

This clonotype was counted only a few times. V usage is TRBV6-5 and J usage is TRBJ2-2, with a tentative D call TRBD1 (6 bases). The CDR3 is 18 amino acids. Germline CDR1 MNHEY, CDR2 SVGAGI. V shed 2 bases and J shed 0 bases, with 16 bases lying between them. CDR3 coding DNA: TGTGCCAGCAGTTACGAGACAGGCCTAATCGCGAACACCGGGGAGCTGTTTTTT. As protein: CASSYETGLIANTGELFF.

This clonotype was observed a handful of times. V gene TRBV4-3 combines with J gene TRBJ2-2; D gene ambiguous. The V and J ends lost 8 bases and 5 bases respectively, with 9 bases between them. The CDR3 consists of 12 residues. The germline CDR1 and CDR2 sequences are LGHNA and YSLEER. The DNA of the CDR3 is TGCGCCAGCTGTAAGGATACCGGGGAGCTGTTTTTT. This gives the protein CASCKDTGELFF.

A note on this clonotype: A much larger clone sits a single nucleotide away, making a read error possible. The CDR3 region is CASRDPRGVRFLETQYF. CDR3 DNA: TGTGCCAGCAGAGACCCAAGGGGCGTGAGGTTTTTGGAGACCCAGTACTTC. The chain has TRBV6-2 or TRBV6-3 and TRBJ2-5, with D tentatively TRBD1 (5 bases). The CDR3 loop spans 17 amino acids. Trimming left V 6 bases short and J 5 bases short, with 25 bases between. Germline V gives CDR1 MNHEY, CDR2 SVGEGT.